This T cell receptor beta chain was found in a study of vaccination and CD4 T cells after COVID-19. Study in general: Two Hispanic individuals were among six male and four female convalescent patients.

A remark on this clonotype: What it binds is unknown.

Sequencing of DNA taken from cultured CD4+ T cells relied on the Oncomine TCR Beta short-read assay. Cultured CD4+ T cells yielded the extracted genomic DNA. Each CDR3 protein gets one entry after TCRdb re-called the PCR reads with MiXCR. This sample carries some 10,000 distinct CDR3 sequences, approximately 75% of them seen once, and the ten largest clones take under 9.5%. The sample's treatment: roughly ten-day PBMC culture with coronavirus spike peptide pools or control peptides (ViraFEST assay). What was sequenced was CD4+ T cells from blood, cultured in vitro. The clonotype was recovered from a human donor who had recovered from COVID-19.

The CDR3 coding sequence is TGCAGTGCTAGAGTTCCGGGAGCGACAGATACGCAGTATTTT. It encodes CSARVPGATDTQYF. This chain links TRBV20-1 with TRBJ2-3, with D maybe TRBD2 (6 bases). The CDR3 length is 14 residues. Germline assignment: CDR1 DFQATT and CDR2 SNEGSKA (reference sequence). V shed 1 base and J shed 3 bases, with 11 bases lying between them.